The rows below give T cell receptor beta chains drawn from one sample of a study of blood T cell repertoires in COVID-19. Sequencing was performed with immunoSEQ multiplex PCR; in TCRdb, only in-frame clones are kept and a portion is missing. Altogether 200,000 to 250,000 clones are present, roughly 88% being singletons, with the ten largest covering about 2.2%. The specimen was peripheral blood. These receptors were taken from a man aged 30 to 39 who had recovered from COVID-19. The CDR3 runs from the conserved cysteine through the conserved F or W. D genes are given only for firm matches. Some rows mark clone size as missing; the rest say once, few, many or name a class of expanded clone.

>.|.|TRBJ1-4|TRBV18
TGTGCCAGCTCACCACCGGTCTCTCGGGGTGAAAAACTGTTTTTT
CASSPPVSRGEKLFF
>few|TRBD1|TRBJ1-1|TRBV5-8
TGTGCCAGCAGCGGCACAGGGGGCACTGAAGCTTTCTTT
CASSGTGGTEAFF
>.|.|TRBJ2-5|TRBV4-3
TGCGCCAGCAGCCAGCTACTCGAAGAGACCCAGTACTTC
CASSQLLEETQYF
>.|.|TRBJ2-3|TRBV19
TGTGCCAGTAGTATGTCGGGGGGCAGAGATACGCAGTATTTT
CASSMSGGRDTQYF
>.|TRBD2|TRBJ2-2|TRBV27
TGTGCCAGCAGTTTGACGGGGGGAGGCGCGAACACCGGGGAGCTGTTTTTT
CASSLTGGGANTGELFF
>.|TRBD1|TRBJ2-1|TRBV9
TGTGCCAGCAGCGACCCAGGGGGCGGGGAGTTCTTC
CASSDPGGGEFF
>.|.|TRBJ2-6|TRBV6-1
TGTGCCAGCAGGGAAGGAGGCTCTGGGGCCAACGTCCTGACTTTC
CASREGGSGANVLTF
>.|.|TRBJ2-1|TRBV12-3/TRBV12-4
TGTGCCAGCCGGGATTTGCAAGAGGGTGAGCAGTTCTTC
CASRDLQEGEQFF
>.|.|TRBJ1-6|TRBV5-1
TGCGCCAGCAGCCAGGAGGGTGGGATGGGGGCCCTCCACTTT
CASSQEGGMGALHF
>.|.|TRBJ1-5|TRBV15
TGTGCCACCAGCAGAGATCTTCTTAGCAATCAGCCCCAGCATTTT
CATSRDLLSNQPQHF
>.|.|TRBJ1-2|TRBV24-1
TGTGCCACCAGTGATTGGACACGTAACTATGGCTACACCTTC
CATSDWTRNYGYTF
>.|TRBD2|TRBJ2-3|TRBV6-2/TRBV6-3
TGTGCCAGCAGTTACAGAGCGGGGGGTCTATATACGCAGTATTTT
CASSYRAGGLYTQYF
>.|TRBD1|TRBJ1-1|TRBV10-2
TGCGCCAGCAGGGGACAGGGGCTCGGATCTGAAGCTTTCTTT
CASRGQGLGSEAFF
>.|.|TRBJ1-3|TRBV6-2/TRBV6-3
TGTGCCAGCAGTGTGTCCGGGAGCTCTGGAAACACCATATATTTT
CASSVSGSSGNTIYF
>.|.|TRBJ1-3|TRBV3-1/TRBV3-2
TGTGCCAGCAGCGACATTACCTCCGAGGGAAACACCATATATTTT
CASSDITSEGNTIYF
>.|.|TRBJ2-5|TRBV10-3
TGTGCCATCAGTGAAAGAGTCCAAGAGACCCAGTACTTC
CAISERVQETQYF
>.|TRBD1|TRBJ1-2|TRBV9
TGTGCCAGCAGCTCCCGGGACAGGGTTGGGGGCTACACCTTC
CASSSRDRVGGYTF
>.|TRBD1|TRBJ1-2|TRBV6-2/TRBV6-3
TGTGCCAGCAGCCGAGGGGGCAGCTACTCGGATGGCTACACCTTC
CASSRGGSYSDGYTF
>.|TRBD1|TRBJ2-7|TRBV10-2
TGCGCCAGCAGTTCTACCGGGACAGGGGCCTACGAGCAGTACTTC
CASSSTGTGAYEQYF
>.|.|TRBJ1-4|TRBV5-1
TGCGCCAGCAGCTTGAACAGGGAAGAAAAACTGTTTTTT
CASSLNREEKLFF
>.|TRBD1|TRBJ2-7|TRBV7-9
TGTGCCAGCAGCTCATCCGGTACTCAGGGGGCGCGTGAGCAGTACTTC
CASSSSGTQGAREQYF
>.|TRBD1|TRBJ1-4|TRBV6-6
TGTGCCAGCAGCAGGGACAGGGGTGCAACTAATGAAAAACTGTTTTTT
CASSRDRGATNEKLFF
>.|.|TRBJ1-5|TRBV18
TGTGCCAGCTCACCCACAGGGCCCAGGCCCCAGCATTTT
CASSPTGPRPQHF
>.|.|TRBJ1-5|TRBV2
TGTGCCAGCAGTGGGCAGGGGCATCAGCCCCAGCATTTT
CASSGQGHQPQHF
>.|.|TRBJ2-7|TRBV10-3
TGTGCCGTCAGTGATACAGGGATAGACGAGCAGTACTTC
CAVSDTGIDEQYF
>.|.|TRBJ1-2|TRBV24-1
TGTGCCACCAGTGATCGAGGGCCCACGTCGGCCACCTTC
CATSDRGPTSATF
>.|.|TRBJ2-7|TRBV6-5
TGTGCCAGCAGCTCCCCGTACTCCTACGAGCAGTACTTC
CASSSPYSYEQYF
>many|.|TRBJ2-7|TRBV7-2
TGTGCCAGCAGCTTGAGTGGACAGACCTACGAGCAGTACTTC
CASSLSGQTYEQYF
>.|.|TRBJ1-2|TRBV4-1
TGCGCCAGCAGCCAAGATCCGAGCGGGGGTGGAGGCTACACCTTC
CASSQDPSGGGGYTF
>.|TRBD1|TRBJ1-2|TRBV12-3/TRBV12-4
TGTGCCAGCAGTCAGAACAGGGGATATGGCTACACCTTC
CASSQNRGYGYTF
>.|TRBD1|TRBJ2-2|TRBV18
TGTGCCAGCTCATACGACAGGGGCACCGGGGAGCTGTTTTTT
CASSYDRGTGELFF
>.|TRBD1|TRBJ1-2|TRBV6-1
TGTGCCAGCAGTGAACAGGGGGCGCAGGTCTATGGCTACACCTTC
CASSEQGAQVYGYTF
>.|TRBD2|TRBJ2-7|TRBV5-6
TGTGCCAGCAGCTTGTTAGGCAGGACTAGTCCCCACGAGCAGTACTTC
CASSLLGRTSPHEQYF
>.|.|TRBJ1-2|TRBV4-2
TGTGCCAGCAGCCAAGATTTGAACAGGGCGATTCCCTACACCTTC
CASSQDLNRAIPYTF
>.|.|TRBJ2-3|TRBV7-8
TGTGCCAGCAGCCCGGACACCCCCACAGATACGCAGTATTTT
CASSPDTPTDTQYF
>.|.|TRBJ2-7|TRBV19
TGTGCCAGTAGTATGGGAAGGGGCCCTTCCACCTACGAGCAGTACTTC
CASSMGRGPSTYEQYF
>.|.|TRBJ2-2|TRBV11-2
TGTGCCAGCAGCTTCGGCAGGCTCAATGGGAGGACCGGGGAGCTGTTTTTT
CASSFGRLNGRTGELFF
>once|TRBD1|TRBJ2-7|TRBV10-3
TGTGCCATCAGTGATACCCCGGGGGACAGGGTCTCGGGCGAGCAGTACTTC
CAISDTPGDRVSGEQYF
>.|TRBD2|TRBJ2-1|TRBV11-2
TGTGCCAGCAGCTTAGTTAGCGGGTACTACAATGAGCAGTTCTTC
CASSLVSGYYNEQFF
>.|TRBD2|TRBJ2-1|TRBV3-1/TRBV3-2
TGTGCCAGCAGCCTCGACGGGGGGACCTACAATGAGCAGTTCTTC
CASSLDGGTYNEQFF
>.|.|TRBJ2-5|TRBV6-5
TGTGCCAGCAGTTCCCCCCTACGGAGGAGAGGGGAGACCCAGTACTTC
CASSSPLRRRGETQYF
>.|.|TRBJ2-3|TRBV6-5
TGTGCCAGCAGTTACTCGAGGGCAATGGGAGATACGCAGTATTTT
CASSYSRAMGDTQYF
>.|.|TRBJ2-7|TRBV29-1
TGCAGCGTTGCTGGGCAGATAAGCTCCTACGAGCAGTACTTC
CSVAGQISSYEQYF
>.|.|TRBJ1-2|TRBV30
TGTGCCTGGAGTGTATTATATGGCTACACCTTC
CAWSVLYGYTF